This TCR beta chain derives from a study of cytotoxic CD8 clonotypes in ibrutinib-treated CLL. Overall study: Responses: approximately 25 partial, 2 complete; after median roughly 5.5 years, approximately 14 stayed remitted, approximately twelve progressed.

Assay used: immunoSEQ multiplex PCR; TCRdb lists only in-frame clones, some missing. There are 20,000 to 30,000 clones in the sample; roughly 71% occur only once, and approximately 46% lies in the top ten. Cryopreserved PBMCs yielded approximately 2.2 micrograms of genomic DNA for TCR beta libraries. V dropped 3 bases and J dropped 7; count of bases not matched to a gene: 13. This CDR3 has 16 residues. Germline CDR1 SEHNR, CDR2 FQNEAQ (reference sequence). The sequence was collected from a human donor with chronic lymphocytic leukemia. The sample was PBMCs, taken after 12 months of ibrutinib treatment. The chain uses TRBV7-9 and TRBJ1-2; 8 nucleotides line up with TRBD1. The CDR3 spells CASSFPGGRGQSGYTF. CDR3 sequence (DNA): TGTGCCAGCAGCTTCCCGGGGGGCAGGGGGCAGTCTGGCTACACCTTC.